The 16 T cell receptor beta chains reported below all come from one sample, sequenced in a study of cytomegalovirus exposure and HLA in healthy donors. PCR was performed using 60 Vbeta and 13 Jbeta primers. Clones were read by immunoSEQ multiplex PCR, and TCRdb kept only the in-frame ones, dropping some. The table has approximately 100,000 clones, 70% to 80% seen once. The sample consisted of PBMCs. These receptors were taken from a female donor in good health and CMV-seropositive.

V usage is TRBV2 and J usage is TRBJ1-3, with 9 bases identical to TRBD1. Germline CDR1 and CDR2: SNHLY and FYNNEI. The CDR3 spans 15 residues. V trimming: 6 bases; J trimming: 4 bases; junction bases outside the gene matches: 7. The CDR3 protein is CASRVQGASGNTIYF. CDR3 coding DNA: TGTGCCAGCAGGGTACAGGGGGCGTCAGGAAACACCATATATTTT.

The rearrangement uses TRBV9 and TRBJ1-3, with TRBD1 matching 8 bases. Germline assignment: CDR1 SGDLS and CDR2 YYNGEE. The CDR3 is 15 amino acids. V lost 3 bases and J lost 1; bases outside the gene matches: 3. As DNA, the CDR3 is TGTGCCAGCAGCGATCAGGGGGCGTCTGGAAACACCATATATTTT. Translation: CASSDQGASGNTIYF.

This clone was recorded only once. V gene TRBV4-2 combines with J gene TRBJ1-5; 7 bases line up with TRBD1. Per the germline V gene, CDR1 is LGHNA and CDR2 is YNFKEQ. The V and J ends lost 0 bases and 0 bases, in that order; junction bases with no gene match: 8. There are 18 residues in the CDR3. CDR3 in amino acids: CASSQEGQGGYSNQPQHF. For the CDR3, the DNA is TGTGCCAGCAGCCAAGAGGGGCAGGGGGGTTATAGCAATCAGCCCCAGCATTTT.

This sequence joins TRBV6-6 and TRBJ2-1; the match to TRBD1 covers 10 bases. CDR1 is MNHNY, CDR2 SVGAGI, per germline (reference sequence). The CDR3 totals 15 residues. The V segment lost 5 bases and the J segment 14 bases; nucleotides outside the gene matches: 15. The CDR3: CASSRSGTGVSGEFF. For the CDR3, the DNA is TGTGCCAGCAGTCGATCCGGGACAGGGGTCTCAGGGGAGTTCTTC.

CDR3 region: CASSQVTANQPQHF. The CDR3 nucleotides are TGCGCCAGCAGCCAAGTCACAGCAAATCAGCCCCAGCATTTT. This sequence joins TRBV4-1 and TRBJ1-5; no definite D call. The germline gives CDR1 MGHRA, CDR2 YSYEKL. The CDR3 is made up of 14 amino acids. Deletions cut 1 base from V and 4 bases from J, with 8 bases between.

This clone was found once. The V gene is TRBV4-2, the J gene TRBJ1-6; perhaps TRBD1 as D (5 bases). CDR1 is LGHNA, CDR2 YNFKEQ, per germline. The CDR3 has 16 residues. V was shortened by 0 bases and J by 9 bases, with 15 bases between the two germline ends. The CDR3 region has the DNA TGTGCCAGCAGCCAAGATCCCGGCTCGGGGGTTTCACCCCTCCACTTT. Protein sequence: CASSQDPGSGVSPLHF.

The rearrangement joins TRBV6-5 to TRBJ2-7, with a weak D call TRBD1 (5 bases). The V and J ends lost 1 base and 6 bases respectively, with 13 bases between them. CDR1 MNHEY and CDR2 SVGAGI come from the germline V gene. The CDR3 is 14 residues long. CDR3 in DNA: TGTGCCAGCAGTTACTTAACGACAGACGGCGAGCAGTACTTC. Protein product: CASSYLTTDGEQYF.

The chain carries TRBV5-1 and TRBJ2-7, with D maybe TRBD2 (6 bases). Per the germline V gene, CDR1 is SGHRS and CDR2 is YFSETQ. CDR3 length: 17 amino acids. Trimming pared 1 base from V and 2 bases from J, leaving 19 bases between. In DNA, the CDR3 is TGCGCCAGCAGCTTGAGGGGAATTGGGCGGGAAACCTACGAGCAGTACTTC. Translated, it gives CASSLRGIGRETYEQYF. Full variable domain (rest looked up from reference TRBV5-1 and TRBJ2-7): KAGVTQTPRYLIKTRGQQVTLSCSPISGHRSVSWYQQTPGQGLQFLFEYFSETQRNKGNFPGRFSGRQFSNSRSEMNVSTLELGDSALYLCASSLRGIGRETYEQYFGPGTRLTVT.

The chain is built from TRBV28 and TRBJ1-5, with a weak D call TRBD1 (5 bases). In germline, CDR1 is MDHEN, CDR2 SYDVKM. This CDR3 comprises 14 residues. Trimming removed 6 bases from V and 2 bases from J, with 11 bases in between. In nucleotides, the CDR3 is TGTGCCAGCAGACCCGGACAAGGCAATCAGCCCCAGCATTTT. Amino acids: CASRPGQGNQPQHF.

This clone showed up just once. This sequence joins TRBV10-3 and TRBJ1-1, with TRBD1 identical over 10 bases. Germline CDR1 is ENHRY and CDR2 is SYGVKD. The CDR3 runs 14 residues. Trimming took 6 bases from V and 4 from J; bases not matched to a gene: 5. The DNA for the CDR3 is TGTGCCATCAGGCCGGGACAGGGGAGCACTGAAGCTTTCTTT. Translated, it gives CAIRPGQGSTEAFF.

The chain combines TRBV5-6 with TRBJ1-2; D gene ambiguous. The CDR3 length is 13 residues. Germline lookup yields CDR1 SGHDT and CDR2 YYEEEE. V gave up 0 bases and J gave up 7 bases, with 10 bases separating them. CDR3 sequence reads: CASSLGREFGYTF. CDR3 DNA sequence: TGTGCCAGCAGCTTGGGACGGGAATTTGGCTACACCTTC. Drawing the rest from reference TRBV5-6 and TRBJ1-2, the complete variable domain is DAGVTQSPTHLIKTRGQQVTLRCSPKSGHDTVSWYQQALGQGPQFIFQYYEEEERQRGNFPDRFSGHQFPNYSSELNVNALLLGDSALYLCASSLGREFGYTFGSGTRLTVV.

The CDR3 DNA reads as TGTGCCAGCAGCTTAGCTGTCCGGAGAGGGGGCGGGTTCGTGCAGTACTTC. Protein: CASSLAVRRGGGFVQYF. The rearrangement links TRBV11-1 to TRBJ2-7; 7 nucleotides align to TRBD1. Trimming cost V 0 bases and J 9 bases; bases outside gene matches: 17. The CDR3 contains 17 residues. The germline V gene has CDR1 SGHAT and CDR2 FQDESV (reference sequence).

This rearrangement joins TRBV10-3 to TRBJ2-1, with 8 nucleotides matching TRBD2. This CDR3 has 18 residues. Trimming took 8 bases from V and 3 from J; bases not matched to a gene: 18. Germline V CDR1 and CDR2: ENHRY, SYGVKD. Here the CDR3 reads CAIATVSGVGGFYNEQFF. CDR3 nucleotide sequence: TGTGCCATCGCGACGGTTAGCGGGGTAGGCGGCTTCTACAATGAGCAGTTCTTC.

Only a few counts were recorded for this clone. The V gene is TRBV6-4, the J gene TRBJ2-7; 11 positions match TRBD1. Germline assignment: CDR1 MRHNA and CDR2 SNTAGT. The V gene end was trimmed by 1 base and the J gene end by 2 bases; junction bases not matched to a gene: 7. There are 17 residues in the CDR3. This chain's CDR3 is CASSDFRPGQGAYEQYF. The DNA of the CDR3 is TGTGCCAGCAGTGACTTCCGACCGGGACAGGGGGCCTACGAGCAGTACTTC.

This clone showed up just once. This sequence joins TRBV9 and TRBJ1-5; tentative D call: TRBD1 (5 bases). The V end lost 0 bases, the J end lost 7 bases, and 11 bases lay between the germline ends. This CDR3 spans 14 amino acids. Germline V CDR1 and CDR2: SGDLS, YYNGEE. In nucleotides, the CDR3 is TGTGCCAGCAGCGTAGATCCAGGGCTACAGCCCCAGCATTTT. Protein sequence: CASSVDPGLQPQHF.

The J gene is TRBJ1-5, the V gene TRBV5-1; 7 bases align to TRBD1. The junction had 6 bases not matched to a gene; V was cut back by 4 bases and J by 2 bases. The germline gives CDR1 SGHRS, CDR2 YFSETQ. The CDR3 covers 15 residues. In DNA, the CDR3 is TGCGCCAGCAGCCACGGGACAGAGGGCAATCAGCCCCAGCATTTT. Encoded protein: CASSHGTEGNQPQHF.